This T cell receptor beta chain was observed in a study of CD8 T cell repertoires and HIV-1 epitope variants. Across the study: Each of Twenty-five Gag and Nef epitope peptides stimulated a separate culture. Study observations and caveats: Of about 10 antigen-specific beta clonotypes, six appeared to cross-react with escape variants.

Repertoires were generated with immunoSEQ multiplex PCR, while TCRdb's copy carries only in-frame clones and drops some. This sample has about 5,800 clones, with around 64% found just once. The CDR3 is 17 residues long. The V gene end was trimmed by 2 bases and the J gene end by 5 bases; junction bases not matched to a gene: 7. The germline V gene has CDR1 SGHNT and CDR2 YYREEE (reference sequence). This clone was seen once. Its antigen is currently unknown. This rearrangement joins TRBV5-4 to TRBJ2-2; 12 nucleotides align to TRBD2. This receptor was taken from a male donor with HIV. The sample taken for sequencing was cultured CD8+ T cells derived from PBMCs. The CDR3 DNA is TGTGCCAGCAGCTTCAGACTAGCGGGAGTACGGACCGGGGAGCTGTTTTTT. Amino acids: CASSFRLAGVRTGELFF.